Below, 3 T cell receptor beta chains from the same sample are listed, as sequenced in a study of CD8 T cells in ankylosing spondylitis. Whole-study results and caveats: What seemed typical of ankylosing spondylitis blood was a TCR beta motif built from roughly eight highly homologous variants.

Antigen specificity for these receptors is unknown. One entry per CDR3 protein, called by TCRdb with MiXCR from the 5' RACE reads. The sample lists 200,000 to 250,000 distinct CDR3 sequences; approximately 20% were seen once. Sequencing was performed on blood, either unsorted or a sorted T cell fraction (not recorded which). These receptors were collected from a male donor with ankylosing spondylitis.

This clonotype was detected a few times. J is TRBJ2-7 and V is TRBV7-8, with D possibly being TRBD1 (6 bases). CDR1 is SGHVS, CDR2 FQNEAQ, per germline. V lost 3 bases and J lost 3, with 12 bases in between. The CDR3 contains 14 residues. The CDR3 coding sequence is TGTGCCAGCAGCTTCGCAGGGGAAGTCTACGAGCAGTACTTC. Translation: CASSFAGEVYEQYF.

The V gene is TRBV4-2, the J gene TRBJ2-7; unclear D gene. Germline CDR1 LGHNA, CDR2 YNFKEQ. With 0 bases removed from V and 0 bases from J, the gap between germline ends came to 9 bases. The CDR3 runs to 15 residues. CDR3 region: CASSQEAAPSYEQYF. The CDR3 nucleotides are TGTGCCAGCAGCCAAGAGGCGGCCCCCTCCTACGAGCAGTACTTC.

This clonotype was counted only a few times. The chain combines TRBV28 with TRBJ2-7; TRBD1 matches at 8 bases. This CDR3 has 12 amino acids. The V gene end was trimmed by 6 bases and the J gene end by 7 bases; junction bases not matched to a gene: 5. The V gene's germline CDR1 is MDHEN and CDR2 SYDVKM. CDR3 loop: CASRQTGGEQYF. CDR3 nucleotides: TGTGCCAGCAGACAAACAGGGGGTGAGCAGTACTTC.